Listed below are T cell receptor beta chains from one sample, sequenced in a study of cytomegalovirus exposure and HLA in healthy donors. The assay was immunoSEQ multiplex PCR, and TCRdb's table has in-frame clones only and misses some. Of 100,000 to 150,000 clones detected, about 78% appear once; the ten largest clones hold approximately 2.9%. The specimen sequenced was PBMCs. The receptors stem from a human donor in good health. The CDR3 runs from the conserved cysteine through the conserved F or W. The order of the fields is clone size, V gene, D gene, J gene, CDR3 DNA, CDR3 protein. A D gene is named only where the DNA matches it firmly. Clone sizes are given selectively: once, few, many, or a class where the clone is expanded.

abundance: .
v_gene: TRBV11-2
d_gene: TRBD2
j_gene: TRBJ2-3
CDR3nt: TGTGCCAGCAGCTTAGTCTCAGCGGGGCGCACAGATACGCAGTATTTT
CDR3aa: CASSLVSAGRTDTQYF

abundance: .
v_gene: TRBV6-6
d_gene: TRBD2
j_gene: TRBJ2-2
CDR3nt: TGTGCCAGCAGTTACTCCCTGGGGGGGGACACCGGGGAGCTGTTTTTT
CDR3aa: CASSYSLGGDTGELFF

abundance: .
v_gene: TRBV30
d_gene: TRBD1
j_gene: TRBJ1-5
CDR3nt: TGTGCCTGGAGTGCTGGACAGGGGTGGCAGCCCCAGCATTTT
CDR3aa: CAWSAGQGWQPQHF

abundance: few
v_gene: TRBV5-4
d_gene: .
j_gene: TRBJ2-7
CDR3nt: TGTGCCAGCAGGGCTGGGCCGGCCAGCTCCTACGAGCAGTACTTC
CDR3aa: CASRAGPASSYEQYF

abundance: .
v_gene: TRBV30
d_gene: .
j_gene: TRBJ1-1
CDR3nt: TGTGCCTGGAGGGTCAGGGCGTGGACTGAAGCTTTCTTT
CDR3aa: CAWRVRAWTEAFF

abundance: .
v_gene: TRBV19
d_gene: TRBD1
j_gene: TRBJ2-5
CDR3nt: TGTGCCAGTAGTATAGGCCGGGACAGGGGGCCGGAGGAGACCCAGTACTTC
CDR3aa: CASSIGRDRGPEETQYF

abundance: .
v_gene: TRBV7-2
d_gene: TRBD1
j_gene: TRBJ2-4
CDR3nt: TGTGCCAGCAGCTCCGGGACAGGGCACAACATTCAGTACTTC
CDR3aa: CASSSGTGHNIQYF

abundance: .
v_gene: TRBV10-3
d_gene: TRBD1
j_gene: TRBJ1-2
CDR3nt: TGTGCCATCAGTGAGTCGACAGGGATTAACTATGGCTACACCTTC
CDR3aa: CAISESTGINYGYTF

abundance: .
v_gene: TRBV7-9
d_gene: .
j_gene: TRBJ1-5
CDR3nt: TGTTCCAGCAGCCCCCAGACTGGTGGGAATCAGCCCCAGCATTTT
CDR3aa: CSSSPQTGGNQPQHF

abundance: .
v_gene: TRBV27
d_gene: .
j_gene: TRBJ2-3
CDR3nt: TGTGCCAGCAATATGCTAGCTAGTCCAGATACGCAGTATTTT
CDR3aa: CASNMLASPDTQYF

abundance: .
v_gene: TRBV6-1
d_gene: TRBD1
j_gene: TRBJ1-2
CDR3nt: TGTGCCAGCAGTGGCCCGGGACAGGGGCATGGCTACACCTTC
CDR3aa: CASSGPGQGHGYTF